The 31 T cell receptor beta chains reported below all come from one sample, sequenced in a study of cytomegalovirus exposure and HLA in healthy donors. The PCR was carried out with 60 Vbeta primers and 13 Jbeta primers. Libraries were prepared by immunoSEQ multiplex PCR; TCRdb keeps only in-frame clonotypes and omits some of them. In the table there are 130,000 to 150,000 clones, roughly 85% of which are singletons. The sequencing input was PBMCs. The receptor source for this set is a male donor in good health and CMV-seronegative.

The sample holds one count of this clone. This chain links TRBV7-9 with TRBJ2-1; 11 bases line up with TRBD2. The J segment lost 9 bases and the V segment lost 1 base, leaving 11 bases of the junction unmatched. The CDR3 loop spans 17 amino acids. Germline V gives CDR1 SEHNR, CDR2 FQNEAQ (reference sequence). CDR3 nucleotides: TGTGCCAGCAGCTTAGTGGGAGCGGCCGGGACTAGCGGTGAGCAGTTCTTC. Amino acid sequence: CASSLVGAAGTSGEQFF.

This chain joins TRBV5-4 and TRBJ2-6; a possible D gene is TRBD1 (6 bases). The V end lost 5 bases, the J end lost 0 bases, and 12 bases lay between the germline ends. Germline CDR1 is SGHNT and CDR2 is YYREEE (reference sequence). This CDR3 comprises 16 residues. CDR3 protein: CASRIGGVSGANVLTF. The CDR3 DNA sequence: TGTGCCAGCAGAATAGGGGGTGTCTCTGGGGCCAACGTCCTGACTTTC.

This rearrangement joins TRBV28 to TRBJ1-4; D might be TRBD1 (5 bases). CDR3 length equals 13 residues. Trimming pared 8 bases from V and 6 bases from J, leaving 13 bases between. Per the germline V gene, CDR1 is MDHEN and CDR2 is SYDVKM. The CDR3 reads CASYKGIDEKLFF. The DNA for the CDR3 is TGTGCCAGCTACAAGGGGATAGATGAAAAACTGTTTTTT.

The chain is built from TRBV6-5 and TRBJ2-7; 8 nucleotides line up with TRBD1. This CDR3 contains 14 residues. Trimming cost V 6 bases and J 1 base; bases outside gene matches: 5. Germline lookup yields CDR1 MNHEY and CDR2 SVGAGI. This CDR3 is CASSQGALSYEQYF. The CDR3, as DNA: TGTGCCAGCAGCCAGGGGGCCCTGTCCTACGAGCAGTACTTC.

This clone has more than one count but fewer than ten. The chain couples TRBV27 to TRBJ2-7; 9 bases fit TRBD1. The V and J ends lost 6 bases and 7 bases, in that order; junction bases with no gene match: 19. This CDR3 region has 17 residues. Germline assignment: CDR1 MNHEY and CDR2 SMNVEV (reference sequence). This CDR3 reads CASRTLLGQGMLEEQYF. The CDR3, as DNA: TGTGCCAGCAGGACCTTATTGGGACAGGGAATGCTCGAGGAGCAGTACTTC.

V gene TRBV2 combines with J gene TRBJ1-2; a weak D match, TRBD1 (5 bases). V lost 2 bases to trimming and J lost 2 bases, with 12 bases between them. The germline V gene encodes CDR1 SNHLY and CDR2 FYNNEI. The CDR3 is 15 residues long. In nucleotides, the CDR3 is TGTGCCAGCAGTGAATCTCAGAACAGGAACTATGGCTACACCTTC. Its protein is CASSESQNRNYGYTF.

The chain is built from TRBV6-5 and TRBJ2-1; 8 bases align to TRBD1. The germline V gene has CDR1 MNHEY and CDR2 SVGAGI. Trimming took 5 bases from V and 8 from J; bases not matched to a gene: 8. The CDR3 covers 14 residues. CDR3 bases: TGTGCCAGCAGTAACAGGGGGTGGTCGGATGAGCAGTTCTTC. This gives the protein CASSNRGWSDEQFF.

The CDR3 loop reads CASGSESEQYF. CDR3 nucleotide sequence: TGTGCCAGCGGGAGTGAAAGCGAGCAGTACTTC. J is TRBJ2-7 and V is TRBV6-5; TRBD2 might be the D (5 bases). V lost 8 bases, J lost 6 bases, and 11 bases lay in between. The CDR3 has 11 residues. Germline CDR1 reads MNHEY; CDR2 reads SVGAGI.

V usage is TRBV7-2 and J usage is TRBJ2-3, with TRBD2 matching 7 bases. The germline V gene encodes CDR1 SGHTA and CDR2 FQGNSA. The CDR3 covers 16 residues. The junction had 4 bases not matched to a gene; V was cut back by 1 base and J by 0 bases. CDR3 protein: CASSLDLAASTDTQYF. The DNA for the CDR3 is TGTGCCAGCAGCTTAGATCTAGCGGCTAGCACAGATACGCAGTATTTT. The full variable domain, in which reference TRBV7-2 and TRBJ2-3 provide the parts outside the CDR3, is GAGVSQSPSNKVTEKGKDVELRCDPISGHTALYWYRQSLGQGLEFLIYFQGNSAPDKSGLPSDRFSAERTGGSVSTLTIQRTQQEDSAVYLCASSLDLAASTDTQYFGPGTRLTVL.

The chain joins TRBV5-1 to TRBJ2-3, with 12 positions matching TRBD2. Germline V gene sequence: CDR1 SGHRS, CDR2 YFSETQ. Trimming at V came to 4 bases and at J to 4 bases, leaving 1 base not matched to a gene. The CDR3 covers 14 residues. CDR3 in amino acids: CASSASGRADTQYF. DNA for the CDR3: TGCGCCAGCAGCGCTAGCGGGAGGGCAGATACGCAGTATTTT.

The chain has TRBV7-2 and TRBJ2-2, with 9 positions matching TRBD2. The CDR3 has 15 amino acids. CDR1 and CDR2 (germline): SGHTA, FQGNSA. The V segment lost 3 bases and the J segment 7 bases; nucleotides outside the gene matches: 6. This CDR3 reads CASSFGSGRGGELFF. The DNA for the CDR3 is TGTGCCAGCAGCTTTGGTAGCGGGAGAGGCGGGGAGCTGTTTTTT.

This clone has only a few counts. V usage is TRBV5-6 and J usage is TRBJ1-1; D remains unclear. The V end was cut by 0 bases, the J end by 4 bases, with 7 bases between. Germline V gene sequence: CDR1 SGHDT, CDR2 YYEEEE. CDR3 length: 13 residues. This CDR3 is CASSLGTATEAFF. Here the CDR3 DNA reads TGTGCCAGCAGCTTGGGCACAGCCACTGAAGCTTTCTTT. The full variable domain, its missing parts supplied by reference TRBV5-6 and TRBJ1-1, is DAGVTQSPTHLIKTRGQQVTLRCSPKSGHDTVSWYQQALGQGPQFIFQYYEEEERQRGNFPDRFSGHQFPNYSSELNVNALLLGDSALYLCASSLGTATEAFFGQGTRLTVV.

The chain carries TRBV6-5 and TRBJ2-1, with D possibly matching TRBD1 (5 bases). V lost 0 bases to trimming and J lost 5 bases, with 14 bases between them. This CDR3 has 16 amino acids. Per the germline V gene, CDR1 is MNHEY and CDR2 is SVGAGI. CDR3 nucleotide sequence: TGTGCCAGCAGTTACTCCCAAATCGACAGTAACAATGAGCAGTTCTTC. It yields the protein CASSYSQIDSNNEQFF.

The sample holds one count of this clone. This chain's CDR3 is CASSLVQGYNEQFF. The DNA of the CDR3 is TGTGCCAGCAGCTTAGTACAGGGCTACAATGAGCAGTTCTTC. The rearrangement uses TRBV7-9 and TRBJ2-1; possibly TRBD1 for D (6 bases). Germline CDR1 SEHNR, CDR2 FQNEAQ (reference sequence). Trimming removed 1 base from V and 3 bases from J, with 7 bases in between. The CDR3 has 14 residues.

The chain employs TRBV28 and TRBJ2-7, with 8 positions matching TRBD2. Trimming took 1 base from V and 0 from J; bases not matched to a gene: 5. The V gene's germline CDR1 is MDHEN and CDR2 SYDVKM. The CDR3 extends over 16 amino acids. The CDR3 DNA sequence: TGTGCCAGCAGTTTATCCGGGGGGGGGTCCTCCTACGAGCAGTACTTC. Protein sequence: CASSLSGGGSSYEQYF.

The chain employs TRBV7-9 and TRBJ2-1, with 11 bases fitting TRBD2. The CDR3 has 15 residues. V trimming: 4 bases; J trimming: 6 bases; junction bases outside the gene matches: 5. The V gene's germline CDR1 is SEHNR and CDR2 FQNEAQ (reference sequence). The CDR3 sequence: CASSSPSGGSNEQFF. The DNA for the CDR3 is TGTGCCAGCAGCTCCCCTAGCGGGGGGTCCAATGAGCAGTTCTTC. The complete variable domain, with remaining parts taken from reference TRBV7-9 and TRBJ2-1, reads DTGVSQNPRHKITKRGQNVTFRCDPISEHNRLYWYRQTLGQGPEFLTYFQNEAQLEKSRLLSDRFSAERPKGSFSTLEIQRTEQGDSAMYLCASSSPSGGSNEQFFGPGTRLTVL.

CDR3 in DNA: TGTGCCAGCAGCTCGGGACAGGGCCCGTCGTACTTC. Translated, it gives CASSSGQGPSYF. The gene calls are TRBV5-4 and TRBJ2-4; TRBD1 matches 9 bases. CDR1 is SGHNT, CDR2 YYREEE, per germline (reference sequence). The CDR3 runs 12 residues. V shed 3 bases, J shed 15 bases, and the junction held 7 bases outside the gene matches. The full variable domain, in which reference TRBV5-4 and TRBJ2-4 provide the parts outside the CDR3, is ETGVTQSPTHLIKTRGQQVTLRCSSQSGHNTVSWYQQALGQGPQFIFQYYREEENGRGNFPPRFSGLQFPNYSSELNVNALELDDSALYLCASSSGQGPSYFGAGTRLSVL.

The CDR3 DNA reads TGTGCCAGCAGCGCCGGGACAGGGGGCGAAATTGAAGCTTTCTTT. This translates into CASSAGTGGEIEAFF. The rearrangement uses TRBV11-1 and TRBJ1-1; 12 bases align to TRBD1. Looked up from germline, CDR1 is SGHAT and CDR2 is FQDESV (reference sequence). This CDR3 is 15 amino acids long. V gave up 5 bases and J gave up 7 bases; unmatched junction bases: 8. Full variable domain (rest looked up from reference TRBV11-1 and TRBJ1-1): EAEVAQSPRYKITEKSQAVAFWCDPISGHATLYWYRQILGQGPELLVQFQDESVVDDSQLPKDRFSAERLKGVDSTLKIQPAELGDSAMYLCASSAGTGGEIEAFFGQGTRLTVV.

This rearrangement joins TRBV7-2 to TRBJ2-7; 7 bases agree with TRBD1. The CDR3 consists of 15 residues. CDR1 and CDR2 from the germline V gene are SGHTA and FQGNSA. With 0 bases clipped from V and 2 bases from J, the junction kept 4 bases outside the gene matches. The CDR3 bases are TGTGCCAGCAGCTTAGCGAGGACAGGCACCTACGAGCAGTACTTC. Amino acid sequence: CASSLARTGTYEQYF.

The rearrangement links TRBV6-5 to TRBJ2-3, with 7 bases aligning to TRBD2. V dropped 0 bases and J dropped 4; count of bases not matched to a gene: 1. CDR1 and CDR2 (germline): MNHEY, SVGAGI. The CDR3 is 14 residues long. CDR3 bases: TGTGCCAGCAGTTACTCGACTAGCTCAGATACGCAGTATTTT. Translated, it gives CASSYSTSSDTQYF.

V gene TRBV18 combines with J gene TRBJ2-7, with 7 positions matching TRBD1. Per germline, CDR1 KGHSH and CDR2 LQKENI. J gave up 0 bases and V 0 bases, and 2 bases lay outside the gene matches. This CDR3 contains 15 residues. The CDR3 loop is CASSPPRTGSYEQYF. CDR3 DNA sequence: TGTGCCAGCTCACCACCTCGGACAGGCTCCTACGAGCAGTACTTC.

This clone has more than one count but fewer than ten. This chain uses TRBV21-1 with TRBJ1-2. TRBV21-1 counts as a pseudogene. This CDR3 spans 10 amino acids. CDR3 nucleotide sequence: TGTGCCAGCAGGAGGTATGGCTACACCTTC. Translation gives CASRRYGYTF.

The J gene is TRBJ2-5, the V gene TRBV6-1, with D possibly matching TRBD2 (7 bases). V shed 7 bases and J shed 5 bases, with 17 bases lying between them. The CDR3 runs 14 residues. CDR1 and CDR2 (germline): MNHNS, SASEGT. As DNA, the CDR3 is TGTGCCAGCATACCGGGGGGCCCGCGGGAGACCCAGTACTTC. Protein: CASIPGGPRETQYF.

The V call is TRBV25-1, the J call TRBJ2-7, with 7 bases that match TRBD2. V dropped 3 bases and J dropped 3; count of bases not matched to a gene: 14. The CDR3 covers 17 residues. The germline V gene encodes CDR1 MGHDK and CDR2 SYGVNS. The CDR3 DNA is TGTGCCAGCAGTGACCAATCCGGGGCGGGAGCCAACTACGAGCAGTACTTC. Translating gives CASSDQSGAGANYEQYF.

A single count supports this clone. This chain links TRBV27 with TRBJ2-5; possible D gene TRBD2, 6 bases. V lost 8 bases and J lost 6, with 16 bases in between. The germline CDR1 and CDR2 sequences are MNHEY and SMNVEV (reference sequence). This CDR3 region has 13 residues. The CDR3, as DNA: TGTGCCAGCCGGAGAGAAGGGAGGCAGACCCAGTACTTC. Its protein is CASRREGRQTQYF.

Only a few counts were recorded for this clone. The rearrangement uses TRBV13 and TRBJ1-2; the match to TRBD1 covers 7 bases. Germline V CDR1 and CDR2: PRHDT, FYEKMQ (reference sequence). The CDR3 runs 13 residues. The V and J ends lost 2 bases and 5 bases, in that order; junction bases with no gene match: 2. CDR3 loop: CASSLRQGYGYTF. CDR3 nucleotide sequence: TGTGCCAGCAGCTTACGACAGGGTTATGGCTACACCTTC.

This chain joins TRBV27 and TRBJ2-7, with 10 bases that match TRBD1. CDR1 is MNHEY, CDR2 SMNVEV, per germline (reference sequence). The CDR3 contains 15 residues. Trimming removed 4 bases from V and 4 bases from J; junction bases left unmatched: 7. DNA for the CDR3: TGTGCCAGCAGTTCCCGGGACAGGGGACATTACGAGCAGTACTTC. Translating gives CASSSRDRGHYEQYF.

This chain connects TRBV7-3 to TRBJ2-1, with 14 positions matching TRBD2. Germline CDR1 SGHTA, CDR2 FQGTGA. The CDR3 totals 15 residues. Trimming at V came to 2 bases and at J to 7 bases, leaving 1 base not matched to a gene. This chain's CDR3 is CASSLGTSGGNEQFF. The CDR3 nucleotides read TGTGCCAGCAGCTTAGGGACTAGCGGGGGTAATGAGCAGTTCTTC.

The V gene is TRBV10-3, the J gene TRBJ2-3, with 9 positions matching TRBD1. Germline lookup yields CDR1 ENHRY and CDR2 SYGVKD. The V segment lost 6 bases and the J segment 3 bases; nucleotides outside the gene matches: 7. This CDR3 spans 15 amino acids. CDR3 in amino acids: CAISRGDRDTDTQYF. CDR3 nucleotide sequence: TGTGCCATCAGCCGGGGGGACAGGGATACAGATACGCAGTATTTT.

This chain connects TRBV11-3 to TRBJ1-1; no firm D call. Germline V gene lookup returns CDR1 SGHNT and CDR2 YENEEA. The CDR3 runs 12 residues. The ends were cut back, 1 base at V and 7 bases at J, with 7 bases in the middle. This CDR3 is CASSLGGNEAFF. Written as DNA, the CDR3 is TGTGCCAGCAGCTTAGGAGGGAATGAAGCTTTCTTT.

V usage is TRBV7-8 and J usage is TRBJ2-2; 7 bases match TRBD2. Germline lookup yields CDR1 SGHVS and CDR2 FQNEAQ. V shed 2 bases and J 4 bases; nucleotides not matched to a gene: 4. The CDR3 has 15 amino acids. The CDR3 region is CASSLTSAGTGELFF. In nucleotides, the CDR3 is TGTGCCAGCAGCTTAACTAGCGCGGGCACCGGGGAGCTGTTTTTT.